This TCR beta chain was captured in a study of blood T cell repertoires in COVID-19 (dated by TCRdb to the early 2020s). For context, the study as a whole: Samples covering the acute and convalescent phases of COVID-19 were provided by collaborators in the United States, Italy and Spain. Where available, HLA class I and class II types were obtained from metadata supplied by the sample provider rather than from assay-based typing. A de-identified subject ID, COVID-19 status, age in years and sex were almost always included in the sample metadata. Deeply sampled blood TCRbeta repertoires from subjects exposed to, actively infected with, or recovered from COVID-19 were included in the dataset. The repertoires were released in a freely available public database intended as a resource for research on the immune response to SARS-CoV-2. The material from the prospective study consisted of cDNA or gDNA derived from T cells, B-cell-depleted T cells, or PBMCs. Samples were obtained from the ongoing ImmuneRACE study (first 160 participants) and from 1,254 subjects provided by 6 global collaborators.

After removal of 5 bases from V and 6 bases from J, the junction retains 7 bases not matched to a gene. Per the germline V gene, MNHEY is the CDR1 and SVGAGI is the CDR2. The CDR3 contains 15 residues, cysteine and phenylalanine counted. Only CDR3 DNA remains: 45 bases, in frame from the first base. What the work shows at the level of the full study, not this receptor alone: Clinical and demographic metadata were provided uncurated, with the amount varying by source and participant.

TCRbeta CDR3 regions were amplified from genomic DNA by means of the immunoSEQ Assay, a bias-controlled multiplex PCR. As for how the authors treated the data: Nucleated cell counts per sample were estimated from amplification of reference gene primers within the assay. To quantify the absolute abundance of each unique TCRbeta CDR3 rearrangement, sequence reads were collapsed and filtered. For each sample, productive Simpson clonality was calculated as the square root of Simpson's diversity index across productive rearrangements. The immuneACCESS repertoire file appears here via TCRdb, limited to in-frame rearrangements. These files lack a portion of the clones; in checked studies, under half of the deficit traces to unresolved V genes, and the cause of the others is not known. V, J and clone size are taken as reported in that table, and D and trimming were inferred from the DNA itself. Across this sample there are some 240,000 clones, with about 90% seen only once. About 10% of the sample belongs to the ten largest clones.

In Seattle, one collaborating source enrolled patients while the infection was active and tracked those patients longitudinally over the course of disease. Whole blood was collected in K2EDTA tubes by collaborating institutions according to the institutions' own protocols. For TCRbeta analysis, collaborators shipped samples in one of three forms: frozen whole blood, isolated PBMCs, or DNA extracted from either of those sample types. In regard to this clone: Its antigen remains undetermined. Base quality data are lacking; no much larger clone is found one base away.

This receptor was identified in a woman between 65 and 79 years old with COVID-19, enrolled during active disease. The chain uses TRBV6-5 and TRBJ2-1, with 10 bases aligning to TRBD2. The specimen was peripheral blood. The nucleotide sequence is TGTGCCAGCAGTCTAGCGGGAGTTATCGGCAATGAGCAGTTCTTC. It codes for CASSLAGVIGNEQFF.